This TCR beta chain is drawn from a study of Ad26.COV2.S vaccination and SARS-CoV-2 variants. Study details: Donor was assigned to the Ad26.COV2.S arm of trial COV1001.

Regarding treatment: about 20 received Ad26.COV2.S at low or high dose, single or two shots; 5 received placebo; per-sample allocation not given. Samples analyzed were those drawn on day 63 after the first vaccine or placebo injection. Study-wide findings and caveats: Compared with placebo recipients, vaccine recipients had higher spike-specific TCR breadth. Reported findings describe substantial breadth in spike-specific CD8+ and CD4+ T cell responses following vaccination.

V was shortened by 4 bases and J by 6 bases, with 10 bases between the two germline ends. CDR3 size: 14 residues. Germline V CDR1 and CDR2: LGHDT, YNNKEL (reference sequence). Sequenced by immunoSEQ multiplex PCR; TCRdb stores in-frame clones only, minus some. The sample shows 380,000 or so clones, 65% to 90% of them seen only once. This clone has a handful of counts. The target antigen is unknown. This TCR derives from a person between 18 and 65 years old who received the Ad26.COV2.S COVID-19 vaccine or a placebo. The genes are TRBV3-1 (or the pseudogene TRBV3-2) and TRBJ1-6; unclear D gene. The input for sequencing was peripheral blood, taken in a trial of Ad26.COV2.S vaccine versus placebo. CDR3: CASSPRAPNSPLHF. The CDR3 coding sequence is TGTGCCAGCAGCCCCCGGGCCCCTAATTCACCCCTCCACTTT.